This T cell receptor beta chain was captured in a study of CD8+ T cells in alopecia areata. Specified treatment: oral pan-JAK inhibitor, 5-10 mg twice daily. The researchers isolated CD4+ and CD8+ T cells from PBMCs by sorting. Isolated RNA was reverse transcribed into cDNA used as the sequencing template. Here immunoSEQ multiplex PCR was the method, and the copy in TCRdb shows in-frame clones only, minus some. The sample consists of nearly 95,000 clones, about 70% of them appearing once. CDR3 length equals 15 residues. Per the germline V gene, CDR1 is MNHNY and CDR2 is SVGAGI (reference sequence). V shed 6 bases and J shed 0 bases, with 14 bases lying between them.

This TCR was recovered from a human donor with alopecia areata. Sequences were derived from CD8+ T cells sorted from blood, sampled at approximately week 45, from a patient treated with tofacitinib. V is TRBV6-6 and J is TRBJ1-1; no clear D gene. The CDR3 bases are TGTGCCAGCAGCCCGGCCGGGCGGATGAACACTGAAGCTTTCTTT. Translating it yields CASSPAGRMNTEAFF.